Presented here are 24 T cell receptor beta chains from one specimen sequenced in a study of blood T cell repertoires in COVID-19. Clones were sequenced by immunoSEQ multiplex PCR, and TCRdb holds only the in-frame ones, with some missing. This sample has fewer than 110,000 clones; more than 75% occur once, and the top ten carry 12%. Specimen: peripheral blood. These receptor sequences come from a human donor in a cohort sampled during active COVID-19.

This clone turned up a few times. The genes are TRBV5-5 and TRBJ2-7, with 9 bases matching TRBD2. J lost 2 bases, V lost 0 bases, and 3 bases had no gene match. Germline V lookup: CDR1 SGHKS, CDR2 YYEKEE (reference sequence). This CDR3 spans 15 amino acids. For the CDR3, the DNA is TGTGCCAGCAGCTTGGGGGGCGGGGGGGCCTACGAGCAGTACTTC. Amino acid sequence: CASSLGGGGAYEQYF. Supplemented by reference TRBV5-5 and TRBJ2-7, the full variable domain reads DAGVTQSPTHLIKTRGQQVTLRCSPISGHKSVSWYQQVLGQGPQFIFQYYEKEERGRGNFPDRFSARQFPNYSSELNVNALLLGDSALYLCASSLGGGGAYEQYFGPGTRLTVT.

There are a few counts of this clone. The rearrangement uses TRBV6-2 or TRBV6-3 and TRBJ2-7, with TRBD1 matching 8 bases. The CDR3 has 16 residues. Trimming took 4 bases from V and 4 from J; bases not matched to a gene: 12. Per germline, CDR1 MNHEY and CDR2 SVGEGT. The CDR3: CASSSLATGEVYEQYF. The CDR3, as DNA: TGTGCCAGCAGTTCACTGGCGACAGGGGAAGTGTACGAGCAGTACTTC.

V usage is TRBV12-3 or TRBV12-4 and J usage is TRBJ1-1; D not resolved. This CDR3 has 13 amino acids. V lost 7 bases and J lost 6, with 15 bases in between. In nucleotides, the CDR3 is TGTGCCAGCACCCTTTCCGGTTTCGCTGAAGCTTTCTTT. Residues: CASTLSGFAEAFF.

CDR3 sequence: CAISESLRRDNYGYTF. Here the CDR3 DNA reads TGTGCCATCAGTGAAAGCCTGCGAAGAGATAACTATGGCTACACCTTC. This chain uses TRBV10-3 with TRBJ1-2; D unclear. From germline, CDR1 is ENHRY and CDR2 SYGVKD. The CDR3 sequence is 16 residues long. With 3 bases removed from V and 1 base from J, the gap between germline ends came to 15 bases.

The V call is TRBV11-3, the J call TRBJ2-7; the D is unclear. The germline CDR1 and CDR2 sequences are SGHNT and YENEEA. The CDR3 length is 14 residues. The V end lost 5 bases, the J end lost 0 bases, and 11 bases lay between the germline ends. The CDR3 bases are TGTGCCAGCAGCCCCGACGGGTACTCCTACGAGCAGTACTTC. Encoded protein: CASSPDGYSYEQYF. The full variable domain, its missing parts supplied by reference TRBV11-3 and TRBJ2-7, is EAGVVQSPRYKIIEKKQPVAFWCNPISGHNTLYWYLQNLGQGPELLIRYENEEAVDDSQLPKDRFSAERLKGVDSTLKIQPAELGDSAVYLCASSPDGYSYEQYFGPGTRLTVT.

This clone was counted a single time. The chain is built from TRBV27 and TRBJ1-4, with D perhaps matching TRBD1 (6 bases). Germline loops: CDR1 MNHEY, CDR2 SMNVEV (reference sequence). V was cut by 0 bases and J by 7 bases, with 15 bases left in between. This CDR3 has 16 amino acids. CDR3 DNA: TGTGCCAGCAGTTTATCCCCGACAGGAGGAGGTGAAAAACTGTTTTTT. It specifies CASSLSPTGGGEKLFF.

The chain has TRBV10-3 and TRBJ1-2, with TRBD1 matching over 9 bases. V shed 6 bases and J 5 bases; nucleotides not matched to a gene: 7. Germline V CDR1 and CDR2: ENHRY, SYGVKD. The CDR3 contains 14 residues. In nucleotides, the CDR3 is TGTGCCATCAGCGAGCCGGGACAGGGATATGGCTACACCTTC. Translation gives CAISEPGQGYGYTF.

This chain uses TRBV11-2 with TRBJ2-5, with a weak D call TRBD2 (5 bases). The germline V gene has CDR1 SGHAT and CDR2 FQNNGV. V was shortened by 4 bases and J by 8 bases, with 14 bases between the two germline ends. The CDR3 length is 13 residues. The CDR3 DNA is TGTGCCAGCAGCTCCAACCCAAGCGGTACCCAGTACTTC. The encoded protein is CASSSNPSGTQYF. Full variable domain (missing parts from reference TRBV11-2 and TRBJ2-5): EAGVAQSPRYKIIEKRQSVAFWCNPISGHATLYWYQQILGQGPKLLIQFQNNGVVDDSQLPKDRFSAERLKGVDSTLKIQPAKLEDSAVYLCASSSNPSGTQYFGPGTRLLVL.

The chain recombines TRBV19 with TRBJ1-2, with TRBD1 matching over 7 bases. The germline CDR1 and CDR2 sequences are LNHDA and SQIVND (reference sequence). The CDR3 is 15 residues long. V lost 4 bases, J lost 2 bases, and 7 bases stayed unmatched. The CDR3: CASSTQGRGNYGYTF. Written as DNA, the CDR3 is TGTGCCAGTAGTACACAGGGGCGGGGAAACTATGGCTACACCTTC.

The V gene is TRBV7-8, the J gene TRBJ1-1, with a weak D call TRBD1 (6 bases). The length of the CDR3 is 12 residues. Germline CDR1 SGHVS, CDR2 FQNEAQ. Trimming removed 4 bases at V and 8 bases at J, with 11 bases between. The CDR3 region has the DNA TGTGCCAGCAGCTGGCAGGGGACCGAAGCTTTCTTT. It translates to CASSWQGTEAFF.

The J gene is TRBJ1-1, the V gene TRBV11-3, with unresolved D. Germline V gene sequence: CDR1 SGHNT, CDR2 YENEEA. V was shortened by 1 base and J by 1 base, with 10 bases between the two germline ends. CDR3 size: 15 residues. The CDR3 DNA is TGTGCCAGCAGCTTAGGGTCAGCGGGGAACACTGAAGCTTTCTTT. Translated: CASSLGSAGNTEAFF.

This chain joins TRBV15 and TRBJ1-5, with TRBD1 matching 7 bases. Germline V CDR1 and CDR2: LNHNV, YYDKDF (reference sequence). The V gene end was trimmed by 5 bases and the J gene end by 6 bases; junction bases not matched to a gene: 10. The CDR3 totals 15 residues. In DNA form, the CDR3 reads TGTGCCACCAGCCTCGACAGGGATTACGGTCAGCCCCAGCATTTT. It translates to CATSLDRDYGQPQHF.

This clone turned up a few times. The gene calls are TRBV2 and TRBJ1-6; 8 bases are shared with TRBD1. This CDR3 spans 19 amino acids. With 8 bases clipped from V and 0 bases from J, the junction kept 15 bases outside the gene matches. The V gene's germline CDR1 is SNHLY and CDR2 FYNNEI. CDR3 coding DNA: TGTGCCAGCTACCTAGGGGCGGGACAGGTGTTCTCCTATAATTCACCCCTCCACTTT. Protein product: CASYLGAGQVFSYNSPLHF.

The chain links TRBV4-1 to TRBJ2-2; D possibly corresponds to TRBD2 (5 bases). From germline, CDR1 is MGHRA and CDR2 YSYEKL. This CDR3 has 16 amino acids. V was shortened by 0 bases and J by 7 bases, with 15 bases between the two germline ends. The CDR3 bases are TGCGCCAGCAGCCAAGATGGGCTAGCTCGCGGCGGGGAGCTGTTTTTT. Translated, it gives CASSQDGLARGGELFF.

This chain joins TRBV19 and TRBJ2-6; possibly TRBD1 for D (6 bases). The CDR3 loop spans 18 amino acids. Germline V gives CDR1 LNHDA, CDR2 SQIVND (reference sequence). The V gene lost 6 bases and the J gene lost 0 bases, with 18 bases spanning the gap. CDR3 nucleotide sequence: TGTGCCAGTAGCCTTTCGGGACAACGTCTCTCTGGGGCCAACGTCCTGACTTTC. Amino acids: CASSLSGQRLSGANVLTF.

The rearrangement joins TRBV2 to TRBJ1-5; unclear D gene. This CDR3 spans 11 amino acids. The germline gives CDR1 SNHLY, CDR2 FYNNEI. Between the trimmed V and J ends, which lost 6 bases and 11 bases, there was a span of 11 bases. The chain's CDR3 is CASSARSAQHF. The CDR3 DNA follows: TGTGCCAGCAGCGCACGATCGGCCCAGCATTTT.

The chain joins TRBV11-2 to TRBJ2-3; a weak D match, TRBD1 (6 bases). The ends were cut back, 5 bases at V and 4 bases at J, with 10 bases in the middle. The CDR3 is made up of 13 amino acids. CDR1 SGHAT and CDR2 FQNNGV come from the germline V gene. The CDR3 region is CASSRTGPDTQYF. The CDR3 coding sequence is TGTGCCAGCAGCCGCACAGGGCCAGATACGCAGTATTTT.

In its sample, this clone was seen once. The chain couples TRBV5-1 to TRBJ2-7; 8 bases are shared with TRBD1. Germline V gene data show CDR1 as SGHRS and CDR2 as YFSETQ. Trimming took 0 bases from V and 5 from J; bases not matched to a gene: 10. The CDR3 spans 16 residues. The CDR3 coding sequence is TGCGCCAGCAGCTTGGTCCAGGGGGCGGTCGGTGACGAGCAGTACTTC. Translation gives CASSLVQGAVGDEQYF.

The V gene is TRBV11-2, the J gene TRBJ2-5; TRBD1 agrees at 8 bases. Germline lookup yields CDR1 SGHAT and CDR2 FQNNGV. V was clipped by 2 bases and J by 4 bases; unmatched bases: 6. The CDR3 has 15 residues. The CDR3 nucleotides read TGTGCCAGCAGCTTATTAACAGGGGGGCCAGAGACCCAGTACTTC. It is translated as CASSLLTGGPETQYF.

The rearrangement links TRBV6-5 to TRBJ1-1; D not resolved. The CDR3 contains 14 residues. CDR1 is MNHEY and CDR2 is SVGAGI in the germline V gene. The V gene lost 0 bases and the J gene lost 1 base, with 6 bases spanning the gap. This CDR3 reads CASSYSNRNTEAFF. CDR3 nucleotides: TGTGCCAGCAGTTACTCGAACAGGAACACTGAAGCTTTCTTT.

This rearrangement joins TRBV7-2 to TRBJ2-7, with 9 bases lining up with TRBD2. The germline V gene has CDR1 SGHTA and CDR2 FQGNSA. Trimming removed 2 bases from V and 3 bases from J; junction bases left unmatched: 8. This CDR3 contains 16 residues. CDR3 nucleotide sequence: TGTGCCAGCAGCTTACGTGTTAGCGGGGGCTTCTACGAGCAGTACTTC. It specifies CASSLRVSGGFYEQYF. The whole variable domain, remainder taken from reference TRBV7-2 and TRBJ2-7, is GAGVSQSPSNKVTEKGKDVELRCDPISGHTALYWYRQSLGQGLEFLIYFQGNSAPDKSGLPSDRFSAERTGGSVSTLTIQRTQQEDSAVYLCASSLRVSGGFYEQYFGPGTRLTVT.

A few counts support this clone. The chain employs TRBV9 and TRBJ2-3; unclear D gene. Between the trimmed V and J ends, which lost 1 base and 0 bases, there was a span of 6 bases. Looked up from germline, CDR1 is SGDLS and CDR2 is YYNGEE. The length of the CDR3 is 14 residues. The CDR3 DNA sequence: TGTGCCAGCAGCGTATCCAGTAGCACAGATACGCAGTATTTT. This translates into CASSVSSSTDTQYF.

The V and J genes are TRBV19 and TRBJ1-1; D ambiguous. Trimming stripped 4 bases from V and 6 bases from J, with 15 bases between. CDR3 size: 14 residues. Germline V lookup: CDR1 LNHDA, CDR2 SQIVND (reference sequence). CDR3 region: CASSRDISRAEAFF. CDR3 DNA: TGTGCCAGTAGTAGAGACATCTCTCGGGCTGAAGCTTTCTTT.

The CDR3 spells CANMGQGVGYGYTF. In DNA form, the CDR3 reads TGTGCCAACATGGGTCAGGGGGTGGGCTATGGCTACACCTTC. The chain links TRBV2 to TRBJ1-2; 7 nucleotides align to TRBD1. The V gene end was trimmed by 10 bases and the J gene end by 4 bases; junction bases not matched to a gene: 12. The CDR3 is 14 residues long. The germline CDR1 and CDR2 sequences are SNHLY and FYNNEI.